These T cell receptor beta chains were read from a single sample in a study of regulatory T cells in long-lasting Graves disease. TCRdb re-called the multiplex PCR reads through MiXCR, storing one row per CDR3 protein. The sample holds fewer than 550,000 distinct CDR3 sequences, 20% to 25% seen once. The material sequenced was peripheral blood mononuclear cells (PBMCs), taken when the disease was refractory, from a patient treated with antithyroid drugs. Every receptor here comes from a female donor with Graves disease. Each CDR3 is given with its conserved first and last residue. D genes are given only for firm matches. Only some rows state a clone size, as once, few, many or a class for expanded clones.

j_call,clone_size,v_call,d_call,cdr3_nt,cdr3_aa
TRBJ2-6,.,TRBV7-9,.,TGTGCCAGCAGCGTTCAGCCTGGGGTAGCGGGGGCCAACGTCCTGACTTTC,CASSVQPGVAGANVLTF
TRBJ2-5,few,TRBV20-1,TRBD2,TGCAGTGCTATGGGTGGGACCGGGAGGGAGACCCAGTACTTC,CSAMGGTGRETQYF
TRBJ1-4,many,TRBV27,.,TGTGCCACCAAGGTCCCCCCCAGGCCTAATGAAAAACTGTTTTTT,CATKVPPRPNEKLFF
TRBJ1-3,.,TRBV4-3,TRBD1,TGCGCCAGCAGCCACGACAGGGACTCTGGAAACACCATATATTTT,CASSHDRDSGNTIYF
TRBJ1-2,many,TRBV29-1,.,TGCAGCGTATCCGGGACAAAGGTCGGGTCCTATGGCTACACCTTC,CSVSGTKVGSYGYTF
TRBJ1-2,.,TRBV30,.,TGTGCCTGGAGTCAATTTGGAGGAGGGCAGGTGGGCAATGGCTACACCTTC,CAWSQFGGGQVGNGYTF
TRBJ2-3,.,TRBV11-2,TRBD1,TGTGCCAGCAGACCCGACAGGGCGTGGACAGATACGCAGTATTTT,CASRPDRAWTDTQYF
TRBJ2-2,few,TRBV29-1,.,TGCAGCGTTGCAGGCAGGGAGAACACCGGGGAGCTGTTTTTT,CSVAGRENTGELFF
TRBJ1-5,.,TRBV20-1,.,TGCAGTGCTAGCATGCCGAATCAGCCCCAGCATTTT,CSASMPNQPQHF
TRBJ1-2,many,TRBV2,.,TGTGCCAGCAGTGAGGCCGGTTCCTATGGCTACACCTTC,CASSEAGSYGYTF
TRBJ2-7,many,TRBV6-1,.,TGTGCCAGCAGTGAATCAGACTCCTACGAGCAGTACTTC,CASSESDSYEQYF
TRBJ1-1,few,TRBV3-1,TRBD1,TGTGCCAGCAGCCAAGAAGGAGGGGGCGGTGCTTTCTTT,CASSQEGGGGAFF
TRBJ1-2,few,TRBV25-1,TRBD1,TGTGCCAGCAGTGAATTGACAGGGAAGTACTATGGTTACACCTTC,CASSELTGKYYGYTF
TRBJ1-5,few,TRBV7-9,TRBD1,TGTGCCAGCAGCTCCAGGACAGGGGGGAGCAATCAGCCCCAGCATTTT,CASSSRTGGSNQPQHF
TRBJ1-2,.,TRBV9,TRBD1,TGTGCCAGCAGCCCCCGACAGGGGCCTCCCTATGGCTACACCTTC,CASSPRQGPPYGYTF
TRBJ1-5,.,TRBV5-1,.,TGCGCCAGCAGTTTAAGGGGTCTGGGGAGCAATCAGCCCCAGCATTTT,CASSLRGLGSNQPQHF